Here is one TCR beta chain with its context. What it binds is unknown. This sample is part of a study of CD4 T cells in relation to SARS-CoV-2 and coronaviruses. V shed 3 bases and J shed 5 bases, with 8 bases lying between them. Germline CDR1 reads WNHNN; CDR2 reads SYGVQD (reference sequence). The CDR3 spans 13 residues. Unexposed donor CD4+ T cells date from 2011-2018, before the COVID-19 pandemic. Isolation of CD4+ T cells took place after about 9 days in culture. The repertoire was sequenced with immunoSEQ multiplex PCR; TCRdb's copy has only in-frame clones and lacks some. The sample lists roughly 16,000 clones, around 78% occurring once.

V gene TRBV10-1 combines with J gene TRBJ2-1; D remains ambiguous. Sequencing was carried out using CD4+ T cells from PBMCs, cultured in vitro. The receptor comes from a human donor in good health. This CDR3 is CASSEIEDNEQFF. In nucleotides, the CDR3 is TGCGCCAGCAGTGAAATAGAAGACAATGAGCAGTTCTTC.